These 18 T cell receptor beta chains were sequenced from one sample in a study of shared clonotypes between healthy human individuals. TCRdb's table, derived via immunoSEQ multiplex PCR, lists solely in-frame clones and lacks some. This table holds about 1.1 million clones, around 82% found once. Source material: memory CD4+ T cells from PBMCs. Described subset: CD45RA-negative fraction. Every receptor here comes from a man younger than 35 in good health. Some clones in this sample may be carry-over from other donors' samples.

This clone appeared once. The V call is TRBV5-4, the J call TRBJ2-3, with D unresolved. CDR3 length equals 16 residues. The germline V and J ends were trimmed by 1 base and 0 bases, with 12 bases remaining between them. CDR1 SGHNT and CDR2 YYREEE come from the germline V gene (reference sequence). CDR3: CASSLLGGGSTDTQYF. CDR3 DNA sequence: TGTGCCAGCAGCTTGCTTGGTGGCGGAAGCACAGATACGCAGTATTTT.

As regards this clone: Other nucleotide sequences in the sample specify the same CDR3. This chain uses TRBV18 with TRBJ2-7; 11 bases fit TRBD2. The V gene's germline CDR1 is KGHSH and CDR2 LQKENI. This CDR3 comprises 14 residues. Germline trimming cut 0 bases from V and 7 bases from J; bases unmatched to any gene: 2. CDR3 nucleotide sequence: TGTGCCAGCTCACCACCGGGACTAGCGGTTGAGCAGTACTTC. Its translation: CASSPPGLAVEQYF.

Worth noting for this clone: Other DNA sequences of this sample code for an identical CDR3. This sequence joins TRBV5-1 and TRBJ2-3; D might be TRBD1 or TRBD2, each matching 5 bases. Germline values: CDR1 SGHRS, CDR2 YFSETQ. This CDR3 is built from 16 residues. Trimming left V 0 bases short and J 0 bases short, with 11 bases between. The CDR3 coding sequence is TGCGCCAGCAGCTTGGATTCCGGGGCTAGCACAGATACGCAGTATTTT. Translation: CASSLDSGASTDTQYF.

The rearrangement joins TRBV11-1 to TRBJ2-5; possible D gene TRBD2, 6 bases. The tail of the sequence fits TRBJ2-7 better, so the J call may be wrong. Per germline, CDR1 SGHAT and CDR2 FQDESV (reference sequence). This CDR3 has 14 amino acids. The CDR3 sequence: CASSRGARANEQYF. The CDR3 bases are TGTGCCAGCAGCCGCGGGGCCAGGGCCAACGAGCAGTACTTC.

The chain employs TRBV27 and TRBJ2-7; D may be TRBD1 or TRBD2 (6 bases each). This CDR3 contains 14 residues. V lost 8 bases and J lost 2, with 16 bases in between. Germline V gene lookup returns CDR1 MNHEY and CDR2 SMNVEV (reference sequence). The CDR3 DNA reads TGTGCCAGCTACCGGCGGGACACTCCCTACGAGCAGTACTTC. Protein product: CASYRRDTPYEQYF.

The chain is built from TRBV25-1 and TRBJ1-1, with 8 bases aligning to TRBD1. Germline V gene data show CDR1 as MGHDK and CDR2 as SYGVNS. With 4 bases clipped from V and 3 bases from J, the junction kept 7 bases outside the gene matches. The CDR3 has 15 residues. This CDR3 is CASSVSRGLDTEAFF. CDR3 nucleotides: TGTGCCAGCAGTGTTTCCAGGGGGCTGGACACTGAAGCTTTCTTT.

The CDR3 nucleotides read TGTGCCACCAGCAGGCCATTTCCGGGCGAAAAACTGTTTTTT. Protein product: CATSRPFPGEKLFF. This rearrangement joins TRBV15 to TRBJ1-4; D uncertain. Germline-derived CDR1 and CDR2 are LNHNV and YYDKDF (reference sequence). The CDR3 loop spans 14 amino acids. V shed 3 bases and J shed 8 bases, with 13 bases lying between them.

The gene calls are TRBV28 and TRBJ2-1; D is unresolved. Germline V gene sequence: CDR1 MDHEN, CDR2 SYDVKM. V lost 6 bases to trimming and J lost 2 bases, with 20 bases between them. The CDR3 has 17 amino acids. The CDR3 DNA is TGTGCCAGCAGCCTCACTGCCTACTTAAGAACCTACAATGAGCAGTTCTTC. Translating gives CASSLTAYLRTYNEQFF.

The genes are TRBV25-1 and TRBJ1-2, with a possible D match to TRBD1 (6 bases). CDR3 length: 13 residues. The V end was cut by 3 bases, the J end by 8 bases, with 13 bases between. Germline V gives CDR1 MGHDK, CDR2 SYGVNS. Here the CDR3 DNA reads TGTGCCAGCAGTGACCCGGGGGCAGTCGGCTACACCTTC. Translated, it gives CASSDPGAVGYTF.

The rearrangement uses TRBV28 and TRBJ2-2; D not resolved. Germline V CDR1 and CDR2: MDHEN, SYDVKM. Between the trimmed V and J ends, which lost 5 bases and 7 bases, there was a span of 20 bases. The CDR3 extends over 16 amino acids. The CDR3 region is CASSAPSGRRFGELFF. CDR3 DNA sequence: TGTGCCAGCAGTGCACCTTCAGGTCGGCGCTTCGGGGAGCTGTTTTTT.

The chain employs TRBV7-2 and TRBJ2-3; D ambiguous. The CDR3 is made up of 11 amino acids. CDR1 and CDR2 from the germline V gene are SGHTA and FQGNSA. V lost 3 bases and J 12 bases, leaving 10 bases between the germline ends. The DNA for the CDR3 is TGTGCCAGCAGCTTCGGGCGAGTCCAGTATTTT. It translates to CASSFGRVQYF.

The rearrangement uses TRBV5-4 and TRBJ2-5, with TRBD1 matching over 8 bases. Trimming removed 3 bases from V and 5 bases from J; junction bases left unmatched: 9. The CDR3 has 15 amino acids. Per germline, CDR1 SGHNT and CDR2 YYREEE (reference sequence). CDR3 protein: CASSSPTGERETQYF. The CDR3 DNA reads TGTGCCAGCAGCTCCCCGACAGGGGAGAGGGAGACCCAGTACTTC.

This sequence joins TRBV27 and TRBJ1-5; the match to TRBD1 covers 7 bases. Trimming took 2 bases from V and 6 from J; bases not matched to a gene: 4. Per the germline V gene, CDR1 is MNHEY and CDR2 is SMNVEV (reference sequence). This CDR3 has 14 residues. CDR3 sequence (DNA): TGTGCCAGCAGTTTAGTAGGGGGCCTTCAGCCCCAGCATTTT. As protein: CASSLVGGLQPQHF.

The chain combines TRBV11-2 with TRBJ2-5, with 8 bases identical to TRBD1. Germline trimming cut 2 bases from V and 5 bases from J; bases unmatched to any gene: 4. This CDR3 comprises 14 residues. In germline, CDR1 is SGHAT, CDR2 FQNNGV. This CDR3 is CASSLQGAGETQYF. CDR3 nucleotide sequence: TGTGCCAGCAGCTTACAGGGGGCTGGGGAGACCCAGTACTTC.

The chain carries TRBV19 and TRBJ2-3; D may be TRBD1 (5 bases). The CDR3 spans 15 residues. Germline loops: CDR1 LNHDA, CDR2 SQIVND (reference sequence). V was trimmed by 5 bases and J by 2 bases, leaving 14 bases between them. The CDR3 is CASSATVPPTDTQYF. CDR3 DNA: TGTGCCAGTAGTGCGACAGTGCCTCCCACAGATACGCAGTATTTT.

The CDR3 DNA reads as TGTGCCAGCAGTACCCCTAGCGGGAGAGTATACATTCAGTACTTC. Translation: CASSTPSGRVYIQYF. J is TRBJ2-4 and V is TRBV28, with TRBD2 matching over 10 bases. Germline loops: CDR1 MDHEN, CDR2 SYDVKM. This CDR3 has 15 residues. J gave up 8 bases and V 5 bases, and 9 bases lay outside the gene matches.

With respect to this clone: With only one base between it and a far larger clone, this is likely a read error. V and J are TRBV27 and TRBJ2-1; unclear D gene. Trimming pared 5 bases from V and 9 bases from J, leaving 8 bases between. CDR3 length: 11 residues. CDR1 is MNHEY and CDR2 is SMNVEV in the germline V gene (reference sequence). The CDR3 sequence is CASSGWGEQFF. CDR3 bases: TGTGCCAGCAGTGGGTGGGGTGAGCAGTTCTTC.

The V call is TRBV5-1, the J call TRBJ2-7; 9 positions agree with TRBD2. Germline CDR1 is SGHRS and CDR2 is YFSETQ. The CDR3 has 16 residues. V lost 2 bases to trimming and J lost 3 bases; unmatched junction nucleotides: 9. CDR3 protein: CASSFAGTSIVYEQYF. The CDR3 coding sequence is TGCGCCAGCAGCTTCGCCGGGACTAGCATTGTCTACGAGCAGTACTTC.